Following are 20 T cell receptor beta chains from one sample sequenced in a study of cytomegalovirus exposure and HLA in healthy donors. A multiplex PCR was run with 60 Vbeta primers and 13 Jbeta primers. Only in-frame clones appear in the TCRdb table, and some are missing; sequencing was by immunoSEQ multiplex PCR. The repertoire consists of about 130,000 clones, with over 70% occurring once and the leading ten covering more than 3%. Sequenced input: PBMCs. These receptors were taken from a man in his late teens or twenties in good health and CMV-seropositive.

The chain links TRBV18 to TRBJ1-1; 7 bases agree with TRBD1. The CDR3 loop spans 14 amino acids. Germline V gene lookup returns CDR1 KGHSH and CDR2 LQKENI. Losses at the gene ends were 5 bases for V and 5 bases for J; bases not matched to a gene: 8. CDR3 amino acids: CASSGTEVGTEAFF. CDR3 sequence (DNA): TGTGCCAGCTCAGGGACAGAAGTGGGAACTGAAGCTTTCTTT.

The chain uses TRBV12-5 and TRBJ2-7; the match to TRBD1 covers 8 bases. CDR3 length: 15 amino acids. J was trimmed by 1 base and V by 6 bases; bases with no gene match: 8. In germline, CDR1 is LGHNT, CDR2 FRNRAP. The CDR3 sequence: CASGPNRGASYEQYF. The CDR3 coding sequence is TGTGCTAGTGGACCAAACAGGGGGGCATCCTACGAGCAGTACTTC.

V is TRBV7-9 and J is TRBJ2-1; 9 bases are shared with TRBD2. Per germline, CDR1 SEHNR and CDR2 FQNEAQ (reference sequence). This CDR3 is built from 15 residues. Germline trimming cut 3 bases from V and 4 bases from J; bases unmatched to any gene: 4. The CDR3 protein is CASSFSGSNYNEQFF. DNA of the CDR3: TGTGCCAGCAGCTTTAGCGGGAGTAATTACAATGAGCAGTTCTTC.

This chain links TRBV11-3 with TRBJ2-1, with TRBD2 matching 9 bases. Germline V gene data show CDR1 as SGHNT and CDR2 as YENEEA. The CDR3 runs 13 residues. J gave up 9 bases and V 8 bases, and 8 bases lay outside the gene matches. CDR3 DNA: TGTGCCAGCGGGGCGGGAGGGCCTCGTGAGCAGTTCTTC. Protein sequence: CASGAGGPREQFF.

The chain combines TRBV4-3 with TRBJ1-1; 7 nucleotides match TRBD1. The CDR3 length is 13 residues. Trimming at V came to 4 bases and at J to 3 bases, leaving 2 bases not matched to a gene. CDR1 and CDR2 (germline): LGHNA, YSLEER. CDR3: CASSLGTDTEAFF. Here the CDR3 DNA reads TGCGCCAGCAGCCTCGGGACAGACACTGAAGCTTTCTTT.

V and J are TRBV6-1 and TRBJ1-1; D is perhaps TRBD1 (5 bases). CDR3 length: 13 residues. Germline V lookup: CDR1 MNHNS, CDR2 SASEGT. V was pared by 9 bases and J by 6 bases, with 17 bases between. The DNA for the CDR3 is TGTGCCAGTCCCGGGTGGGGGGTTCCTGAAGCTTTCTTT. It specifies CASPGWGVPEAFF.

This chain joins TRBV2 and TRBJ2-2; D may be TRBD2 (5 bases). Germline loops: CDR1 SNHLY, CDR2 FYNNEI. V dropped 8 bases and J dropped 1 base, with 14 bases sitting between them. This CDR3 comprises 15 residues. CDR3 sequence reads: CASVRSGRNTGELFF. The CDR3 coding sequence is TGTGCCAGCGTGAGATCGGGAAGGAACACCGGGGAGCTGTTTTTT.

The chain recombines TRBV6-5 with TRBJ1-1; a possible D gene is TRBD1 (6 bases). Trimming took off 3 bases at V and 8 bases at J, with 13 bases between the two ends. Germline V gene data show CDR1 as MNHEY and CDR2 as SVGAGI. The CDR3 consists of 13 residues. The CDR3 here is CASSYQQGLEAFF. CDR3 coding DNA: TGTGCCAGCAGTTATCAACAGGGATTAGAAGCTTTCTTT.

The V and J genes are TRBV5-4 and TRBJ1-1; D perhaps matches TRBD1 (6 bases). Germline V CDR1 and CDR2: SGHNT, YYREEE (reference sequence). The CDR3 extends over 13 amino acids. The V and J ends lost 1 base and 3 bases respectively, with 7 bases between them. This CDR3 is CASSLYRDTEAFF. The CDR3 DNA follows: TGTGCCAGCAGCTTGTACAGGGACACTGAAGCTTTCTTT.

This clone was detected only once. V usage is TRBV6-1 and J usage is TRBJ1-1; TRBD1 is a possible D gene (5 bases). The CDR3 is made up of 15 amino acids. V lost 7 bases, J lost 1 base, and 16 bases lay in between. Germline values: CDR1 MNHNS, CDR2 SASEGT. The DNA for the CDR3 is TGTGCCAGCATCCGGGGGGGTATGTGGAACACTGAAGCTTTCTTT. Its translation is CASIRGGMWNTEAFF.

The chain joins TRBV18 to TRBJ1-3; D remains unclear. Germline V gene lookup returns CDR1 KGHSH and CDR2 LQKENI. The CDR3 covers 18 residues. Trimming removed 1 base from V and 0 bases from J, with 16 bases in between. This CDR3 is CASSPLGATANSGNTIYF. As DNA, the CDR3 is TGTGCCAGCTCACCACTGGGCGCGACGGCAAACTCTGGAAACACCATATATTTT.

CDR3 sequence reads: CASSERGGTDTQYF. CDR3 nucleotide sequence: TGTGCCAGCAGTGAGCGGGGGGGCACAGATACGCAGTATTTT. This rearrangement joins TRBV6-4 to TRBJ2-3; 8 nucleotides match TRBD2. Trimming removed 3 bases from V and 1 base from J; junction bases left unmatched: 0. The CDR3 runs 14 residues. Germline CDR1 is MRHNA and CDR2 is SNTAGT.

The chain couples TRBV7-9 to TRBJ2-3; D may be TRBD2 (6 bases). Trimming pared 6 bases from V and 5 bases from J, leaving 15 bases between. CDR3 length: 14 amino acids. Germline CDR1 reads SEHNR; CDR2 reads FQNEAQ (reference sequence). The CDR3 bases are TGTGCCAGCAGTAGTAAGCGGGTAGTAGATACGCAGTATTTT. Protein sequence: CASSSKRVVDTQYF.

This chain uses TRBV27 with TRBJ2-7, with D possibly matching TRBD2 (5 bases). V shed 2 bases and J shed 6 bases, with 17 bases lying between them. The CDR3 covers 15 residues. The V gene's germline CDR1 is MNHEY and CDR2 SMNVEV (reference sequence). The CDR3 reads CASSLVRGVSAEQYF. CDR3 in DNA: TGTGCCAGCAGTTTAGTCCGGGGAGTTAGTGCCGAGCAGTACTTC.

This clone is a singleton in its sample. The rearrangement uses TRBV7-2 and TRBJ2-2; TRBD1 might be the D (5 bases). V was shortened by 0 bases and J by 6 bases, with 8 bases between the two germline ends. CDR1 is SGHTA, CDR2 FQGNSA, per germline. This CDR3 is built from 14 residues. CDR3 protein: CASSLALGAGELFF. Here the CDR3 DNA reads TGTGCCAGCAGCTTAGCGCTAGGGGCCGGGGAGCTGTTTTTT.

The CDR3 loop reads CASRISPDSNQPQHF. CDR3 nucleotides: TGTGCCAGCAGAATATCCCCAGATAGCAATCAGCCCCAGCATTTT. The gene calls are TRBV6-6 and TRBJ1-5; D remains ambiguous. CDR1 MNHNY and CDR2 SVGAGI come from the germline V gene (reference sequence). Trimming took 6 bases from V and 0 from J, leaving 12 bases between them. The CDR3 is made up of 15 amino acids.

V is TRBV10-2 and J is TRBJ2-1, with 8 bases that match TRBD2. The V and J ends lost 2 bases and 10 bases, in that order; junction bases with no gene match: 16. The CDR3 has 17 residues. Germline CDR1 WSHSY, CDR2 SAAADI. The CDR3 bases are TGCGCCAGCAGTGAGATAAATTCTAGGGGCGGGAGGTTGGAGCAGTTCTTC. This translates into CASSEINSRGGRLEQFF.

The CDR3: CATSRELTANEQYF. CDR3 nucleotides: TGTGCCACCAGCAGAGAATTGACAGCCAACGAGCAGTACTTC. The chain carries TRBV15 and TRBJ2-7; weak D call: TRBD1 (5 bases). V lost 0 bases and J lost 5, with 11 bases in between. The CDR3 loop spans 14 amino acids. The germline V gene has CDR1 LNHNV and CDR2 YYDKDF (reference sequence).

This chain links TRBV4-1 with TRBJ1-6; 10 bases fit TRBD1. The V gene end was trimmed by 0 bases and the J gene end by 9 bases; junction bases not matched to a gene: 11. Germline CDR1 is MGHRA and CDR2 is YSYEKL. The CDR3 spans 18 residues. CDR3 sequence (DNA): TGCGCCAGCAGCCAAGAGGGGCGGTCCCGGGACAGGGGTTCACCCCTCCACTTT. Residues: CASSQEGRSRDRGSPLHF.

The CDR3 nucleotides read TGTGCCAGCAGCGTAGCCGGGACTAGCGGCTACACCGGGGAGCTGTTTTTT. Translated, it gives CASSVAGTSGYTGELFF. This sequence joins TRBV9 and TRBJ2-2; 11 bases fit TRBD2. Germline V CDR1 and CDR2: SGDLS, YYNGEE. The CDR3 runs to 17 residues. Trimming took 0 bases from V and 3 from J; bases not matched to a gene: 4.